This T cell receptor beta chain was sequenced for a study of vaccination effects on CD4 cells after COVID-19. Findings and limits, study-wide: After vaccination of healthy people, only 1 of 255 vaccine-induced clones cross-reacted with common cold coronaviruses. Clonal contraction was marked in infection- and vaccine-induced clones late after vaccination.

The sample holds a few counts of this clone. The antigen is not known. Expansion with viral peptide pools was applied to antigen-specific CD4+ T cells by the ViraFEST assay prior to sequencing. After about 10 days in culture, the CD4+ T cells were isolated. Neither prior SARS-CoV-2 infection nor positive nucleocapsid antibodies were present in the vaccine recipients. Half-medium changes using IL-2 medium occurred on days 3 and 7. Germline V lookup: CDR1 SEHNR, CDR2 FQNEAQ (reference sequence). The CDR3 contains 13 residues. J gave up 10 bases and V 2 bases, and 6 bases lay outside the gene matches. The repertoire was sequenced with immunoSEQ multiplex PCR; TCRdb's copy has only in-frame clones and lacks some. The table records about 38,000 clones, roughly two thirds of them present only once.

The gene calls are TRBV7-9 and TRBJ1-1; TRBD1 matches at 8 bases. The specimen was CD4+ T cells from PBMCs cultured with SARS-CoV-2 spike peptides, collected before COVID-19 vaccination. The source is a human donor who received a COVID-19 vaccine. The CDR3 sequence is CASSLTGGIGAFF. The CDR3 DNA sequence: TGTGCCAGCAGCTTAACAGGGGGGATCGGAGCTTTCTTT.